This T cell receptor beta chain was captured in a study of T cell responses to AZD1222 COVID-19 vaccine. Study summary: Whether given at about 4 or about 12 weeks, second doses were pooled.

Repertoires were generated with immunoSEQ multiplex PCR, while TCRdb's copy carries only in-frame clones and drops some. The repertoire holds about 140,000 clones, with about 91% as singletons. To note about this clone: Its specificity is not known.

General observations from the study: Donors were mostly white British, more females; clonal diversity possibly underestimated. There were vaccine-associated CD4 TCRs across spike, dominant at 160-218 and 743-854.

Sample: peripheral blood, taken on day 0 of AZD1222 vaccination. The receptor was derived from an adult in good health.

The CDR3 is CASSPLGVRGRMNTEAFF. CDR3 DNA sequence: TGTGCCAGCAGCCCGCTCGGGGTCAGGGGAAGAATGAACACTGAAGCTTTCTTT. The chain links TRBV11-2 to TRBJ1-1; maybe TRBD1 (6 bases). The CDR3 extends over 18 amino acids. V was pared by 5 bases and J by 0 bases, with 22 bases between. Germline V gene sequence: CDR1 SGHAT, CDR2 FQNNGV.